This T cell receptor beta chain was found in a study of T cell responses to AZD1222 COVID-19 vaccine. For the study at large: Second-dose schedules of about 4 or about 12 weeks were combined. Study results and caveats: When two AZD1222 doses had been given, Spike-specific TCR breadth and depth rose. Of spike-specific TCRs, nearly half reportedly target regions left unmutated in variants. Mostly white British, mostly female donors; authors suggested clonal diversity may be underestimated.

This CDR3 has 18 residues. From germline, CDR1 is LNHDA and CDR2 SQIVND (reference sequence). V dropped 5 bases and J dropped 0; count of bases not matched to a gene: 8. The table came from immunoSEQ multiplex PCR; TCRdb's copy has only in-frame clones and leaves some out. The top ten hold roughly 42% of the sample, which has tens of thousands of clones, approximately 93% seen once. With respect to this clone: Its antigen is not known.

The V call is TRBV19, the J call TRBJ2-7, with 15 nucleotides matching TRBD2. The clonotype comes from an adult in good health. The starting material was peripheral blood, obtained on day 0 of AZD1222 vaccination. CDR3 amino acids: CASSPRGLAGGASYEQYF. The CDR3 DNA follows: TGTGCCAGTAGTCCCAGGGGACTAGCGGGGGGCGCCTCCTACGAGCAGTACTTC.